The T cell receptor beta chain under discussion was sequenced for a study of blood T cell repertoires in COVID-19. Study summary: Researchers got acute and convalescent COVID-19 samples from the United States, Italy and Spain. PBMCs, B-cell-depleted T cells, or T cells were the source of the cDNA or gDNA that made up the material.

This table comes from immunoSEQ multiplex PCR, and its TCRdb copy is limited to in-frame clones, with some not included. The sample yields around 27,000 clones, roughly 94% seen once. Per germline, CDR1 SGHTS and CDR2 YDEGEE. The CDR3 is 12 amino acids. As for this clone: The junction differs from germline at one of its ends, possibly a read error.

This receptor was identified in a human donor with active COVID-19. The donor label of this sample is uncertain. The chain has TRBV5-8 and TRBJ1-2; 11 nucleotides align to TRBD1. Material: peripheral blood. CDR3 in DNA: TGTGCCAGCAGCTTTGGGACAGGGGGGTCGAACTTC. Translated, it gives CASSFGTGGSNF.